This T cell receptor (beta chain) was found in a study of pediatric ulcerative colitis. Study observations and caveats: All ulcerative colitis patients, but no controls, carried a couple of rectal clonotypes.

Assay used: immunoSEQ multiplex PCR; TCRdb lists only in-frame clones, some missing. The sample has some 43,000 clones, roughly 79% seen once; the top ten hold about 4%. During colonoscopy, one to two rectal pinch biopsies were collected. For this clone: Its antigen remains unidentified.

The length of the CDR3 is 16 residues. The germline V gene encodes CDR1 SGHDN and CDR2 FVKESK. V was clipped by 7 bases and J by 0 bases, with 13 bases between them. The sample comprised gut tissue. The chain couples TRBV14 to TRBJ2-6; possibly TRBD1 or TRBD2 for D (5 bases each). The receptor's source is a girl aged 10-17 years with moderate ulcerative colitis. The CDR3 DNA follows: TGTGCCAGCAACCCGGGACGGCCCTCTGGGGCCAACGTCCTGACTTTC. It encodes CASNPGRPSGANVLTF.